The clone carrying this TCR beta chain was counted at least ten times. Its specificity is unknown. Molecular barcoded adaptors covering alpha/delta and beta/gamma chains were used on roughly 400 ng RNA. One entry per CDR3 protein results from TCRdb running MiXCR on the reads. Of 100,000 to 150,000 distinct CDR3 sequences in the sample, around 13% were seen once. This sample is drawn from a study of read filtering for tumor transcriptome and immune sequencing. Study outcomes and limitations: Approximately 82% of IR-seq clonotypes had one read, totaling around 3.5% of reads; RNA-seq: approximately 73% and 42%. Correlation between methods rose after single-read clonotypes were removed.

Sequencing was carried out using a population of CD138-negative cells sorted from bone marrow. The receptor was derived from a donor aged 40 or over with multiple myeloma.

CDR3 in DNA: TGTGCCAGCAGTTTTGTGGGACAGCCTTACAATGAGCAGTTCTTC. This encodes CASSFVGQPYNEQFF. The chain has TRBV27 and TRBJ2-1, with TRBD1 identical over 7 bases. Trimming cost V 3 bases and J 4 bases; bases outside gene matches: 6. Germline CDR1 MNHEY, CDR2 SMNVEV (reference sequence). This CDR3 is 15 amino acids long.